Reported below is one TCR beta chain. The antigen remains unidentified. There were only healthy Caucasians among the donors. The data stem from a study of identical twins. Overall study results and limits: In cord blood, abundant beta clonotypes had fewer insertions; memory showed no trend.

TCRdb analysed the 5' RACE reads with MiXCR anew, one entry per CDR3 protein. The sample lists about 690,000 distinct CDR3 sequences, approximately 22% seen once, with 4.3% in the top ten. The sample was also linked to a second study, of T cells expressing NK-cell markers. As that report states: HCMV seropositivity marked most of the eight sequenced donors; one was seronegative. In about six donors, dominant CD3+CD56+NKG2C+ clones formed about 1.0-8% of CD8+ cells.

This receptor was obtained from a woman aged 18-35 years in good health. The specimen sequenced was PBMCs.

The CDR3, as DNA: TGTGCCAGCAGCTTATGGGCTGTCGGGGGTGAGCAGTTCTTC. It yields the protein CASSLWAVGGEQFF. The chain couples TRBV7-2 to TRBJ2-1; TRBD2 is a possible D gene (6 bases). Germline V CDR1 and CDR2: SGHTA, FQGNSA. The CDR3 has 14 amino acids. Trimming left V 2 bases short and J 9 bases short, with 14 bases between.